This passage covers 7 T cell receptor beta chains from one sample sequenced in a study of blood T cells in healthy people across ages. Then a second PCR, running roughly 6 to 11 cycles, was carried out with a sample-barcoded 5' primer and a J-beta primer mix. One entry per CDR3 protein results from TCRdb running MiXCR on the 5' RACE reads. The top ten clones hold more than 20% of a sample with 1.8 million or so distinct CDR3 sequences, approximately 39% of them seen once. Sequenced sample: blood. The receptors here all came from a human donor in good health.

CDR3 sequence reads: CASSQTVSYGYTF. CDR3 DNA: TGTGCCAGCAGTCAAACAGTGTCCTATGGCTACACCTTC. This sequence joins TRBV27 and TRBJ1-2; D is undetermined. The germline gives CDR1 MNHEY, CDR2 SMNVEV (reference sequence). This CDR3 spans 13 amino acids. Trimming pared 5 bases from V and 4 bases from J, leaving 11 bases between.

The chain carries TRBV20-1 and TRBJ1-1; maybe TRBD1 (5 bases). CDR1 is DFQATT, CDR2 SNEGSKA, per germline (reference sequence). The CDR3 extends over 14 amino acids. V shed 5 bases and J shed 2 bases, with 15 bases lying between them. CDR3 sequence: CSARNPQGNTEAFF. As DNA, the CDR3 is TGCAGTGCTCGCAACCCCCAGGGCAACACTGAAGCTTTCTTT.

For the CDR3, the DNA is TGCAGCGTTGAAGACGATCCAGGGGTGCAGTTCTTC. It encodes CSVEDDPGVQFF. The chain combines TRBV29-1 with TRBJ2-1, with a tentative D call TRBD1 (6 bases). CDR3 length: 12 residues. Trimming cost V 0 bases and J 12 bases, with 12 bases left between them. Germline CDR1 and CDR2: SQVTM and ANQGSEA.

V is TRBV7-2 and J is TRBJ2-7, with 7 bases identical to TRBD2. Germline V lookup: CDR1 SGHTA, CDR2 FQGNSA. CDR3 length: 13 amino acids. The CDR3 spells CGSGEGISYEQYF. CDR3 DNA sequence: TGTGGGTCCGGGGAGGGGATTTCCTACGAGCAGTACTTC. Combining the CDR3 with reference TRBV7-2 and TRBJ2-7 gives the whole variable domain GAGVSQSPSNKVTEKGKDVELRCDPISGHTALYWYRQSLGQGLEFLIYFQGNSAPDKSGLPSDRFSAERTGGSVSTLTIQRTQQEDSAVYLCGSGEGISYEQYFGPGTRLTVT.

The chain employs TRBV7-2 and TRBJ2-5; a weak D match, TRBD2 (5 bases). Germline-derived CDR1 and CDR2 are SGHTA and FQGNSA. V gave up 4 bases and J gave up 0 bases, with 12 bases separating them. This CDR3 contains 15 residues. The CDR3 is CASSSRAAYQETQYF. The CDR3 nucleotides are TGTGCCAGCAGCTCGAGGGCAGCGTACCAAGAGACCCAGTACTTC.

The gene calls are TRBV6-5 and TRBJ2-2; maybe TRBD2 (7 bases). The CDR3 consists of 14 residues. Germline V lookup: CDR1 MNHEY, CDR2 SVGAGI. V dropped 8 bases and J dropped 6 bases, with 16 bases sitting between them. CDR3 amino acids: CASSRGAEAGELFF. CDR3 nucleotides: TGTGCCAGCTCACGGGGGGCAGAAGCCGGGGAGCTGTTTTTT.

Here the CDR3 DNA reads TGCAGTGCCCCGACAGGGGAGGGCACAGATACGCAGTATTTT. It encodes CSAPTGEGTDTQYF. This chain links TRBV20-1 with TRBJ2-3, with 8 nucleotides matching TRBD1. Per the germline V gene, CDR1 is DFQATT and CDR2 is SNEGSKA (reference sequence). The CDR3 sequence is 14 residues long. Losses at the gene ends were 6 bases for V and 1 base for J; bases not matched to a gene: 6.